Listed below are T cell receptor beta chains from one sample, sequenced in a study of T cell responses to AZD1222 COVID-19 vaccine. Profiling relied on immunoSEQ multiplex PCR, and the TCRdb table lists in-frame clones only, not all of them. This table has roughly 130,000 clones, about 91% appearing once. Sequenced material: peripheral blood, taken on day 0 of AZD1222 vaccination. All receptors derive from an adult in good health. Both conserved end residues are part of each CDR3. The order of the fields is clone size, J gene, D gene, V gene, CDR3 protein, CDR3 DNA. The D gene is left open where the match is weak. Rows give clone size only sometimes, using once, few, many, or a class for an expanded clone.

>.|TRBJ2-5|.|TRBV2
CASTGLLGGGTQYF
TGTGCCAGCACAGGACTACTAGGGGGGGGGACCCAGTACTTC
>.|TRBJ2-4|.|TRBV4-3
CASSQNEPGSVAKNIQYF
TGCGCCAGCAGCCAAAATGAACCAGGGTCCGTAGCCAAAAACATTCAGTACTTC
>.|TRBJ2-5|.|TRBV7-9
CASMMGFRETQYF
TGTGCCAGCATGATGGGGTTTAGGGAGACCCAGTACTTC
>.|TRBJ2-5|TRBD1|TRBV7-9
CASSQTGDGTQYF
TGTGCCAGCAGCCAGACAGGGGACGGGACCCAGTACTTC
>once|TRBJ1-3|TRBD1|TRBV7-9
CASSFYLGQARGNTIYF
TGTGCCAGCAGCTTCTATCTGGGACAGGCGCGGGGAAACACCATATATTTT
>.|TRBJ2-2|.|TRBV7-9
CASSLAGDTGELFF
TGTGCCAGCAGCTTAGCGGGAGACACCGGGGAGCTGTTTTTT
>.|TRBJ2-3|TRBD1|TRBV30
CASTQGETDTQYF
TGTGCCTCCACACAGGGGGAGACAGATACGCAGTATTTT
>few|TRBJ1-2|.|TRBV6-2/TRBV6-3
CASSPRGRSVSGYTF
TGTGCCAGCAGTCCACGGGGCAGGTCCGTAAGTGGCTACACCTTC
>.|TRBJ1-1|.|TRBV9
CASSPGGARGNTEAFF
TGTGCCAGCAGCCCTGGAGGAGCGAGGGGGAACACTGAAGCTTTCTTT
>.|TRBJ1-1|.|TRBV19
CASSSQGNTEAFF
TGTGCCAGTAGTTCACAGGGAAACACTGAAGCTTTCTTT
>.|TRBJ1-1|.|TRBV9
CASSVDTGGTEAFF
TGTGCCAGCAGCGTAGATACCGGGGGAACTGAAGCTTTCTTT
>.|TRBJ1-1|TRBD1|TRBV10-3
CAIRLEQGAQAFF
TGTGCCATCAGATTGGAGCAGGGGGCGCAAGCTTTCTTT
>.|TRBJ2-1|TRBD2|TRBV4-3
CASSQDQREYEQFF
TGCGCCAGCAGCCAAGACCAGCGGGAGTATGAGCAGTTCTTC
>.|TRBJ1-5|.|TRBV7-8
CASSFGGRILNQPQHF
TGTGCCAGCAGCTTCGGGGGGCGCATCTTAAATCAGCCCCAGCATTTT
>.|TRBJ2-4|.|TRBV2
CASSESSKNIQYF
TGTGCCAGCAGTGAATCCAGCAAAAACATTCAGTACTTC
>.|TRBJ1-1|.|TRBV6-5
CASSPGGVSTEAFF
TGTGCCAGCAGCCCGGGTGGGGTATCCACTGAAGCTTTCTTT
>.|TRBJ2-3|.|TRBV9
CASGWAFKITDTQYF
TGTGCCAGCGGATGGGCTTTTAAGATTACAGATACGCAGTATTTT
>.|TRBJ2-1|.|TRBV18
CASSPAEVANEQFF
TGTGCCAGCTCACCGGCAGAGGTAGCCAATGAGCAGTTCTTC
>once|TRBJ1-5|.|TRBV6-2/TRBV6-3
CASSSLQDQPQHF
TGTGCCAGCAGTTCGTTACAGGATCAGCCCCAGCATTTT
>few|TRBJ1-2|.|TRBV19
CASSISGINGYTF
TGTGCCAGTAGTATCTCAGGGATTAATGGCTACACCTTC
>.|TRBJ1-1|.|TRBV5-4
CASSSGTVEAFF
TGTGCCAGCAGCTCCGGGACGGTTGAAGCTTTCTTT
>.|TRBJ1-1|.|TRBV7-2
CASSPQPGSNTEAFF
TGTGCCAGCAGCCCCCAACCGGGGTCGAACACTGAAGCTTTCTTT
>.|TRBJ1-6|TRBD1|TRBV14
CASSPPWTGSNRGSPLHF
TGTGCCAGCAGCCCGCCGTGGACAGGGTCCAATAGAGGTTCACCCCTCCACTTT
>.|TRBJ1-2|.|TRBV7-9
CASSFASGDMLNYGYTF
TGTGCCAGCAGCTTCGCTTCAGGGGACATGCTCAACTATGGCTACACCTTC
>.|TRBJ2-1|.|TRBV30
CAWSGAGASYNEQFF
TGTGCCTGGAGTGGGGCGGGCGCCTCCTACAATGAGCAGTTCTTC
>.|TRBJ2-1|.|TRBV10-3
CAISGSWDEQFF
TGTGCCATCAGTGGGAGTTGGGATGAGCAGTTCTTC
>.|TRBJ2-1|.|TRBV20-1
CSAYRYNEQFF
TGCAGTGCTTACAGGTACAATGAGCAGTTCTTC
>.|TRBJ1-2|.|TRBV13
CASSLSYERGQITNYGYTF
TGTGCCAGCAGCTTATCCTATGAGCGAGGACAGATCACTAACTATGGCTACACCTTC
>.|TRBJ2-1|TRBD2|TRBV29-1
CSVTGTSPYNEQFF
TGCAGCGTTACCGGGACTAGCCCCTACAATGAGCAGTTCTTC
>.|TRBJ1-1|.|TRBV19
CASSKPTMNTEAFF
TGTGCCAGTAGTAAGCCGACAATGAACACTGAAGCTTTCTTT
>.|TRBJ2-6|TRBD1|TRBV6-1
CASSDSDRGSGANVLTF
TGTGCCAGCAGTGATTCGGACAGGGGATCCGGGGCCAACGTCCTGACTTTC
>.|TRBJ2-7|TRBD1|TRBV5-1
CASSPTGMVYEQYF
TGCGCCAGCAGCCCGACAGGGATGGTTTACGAGCAGTACTTC
>.|TRBJ2-3|.|TRBV19
CASSKRGTDTQYF
TGTGCCAGTAGTAAGAGGGGCACAGATACGCAGTATTTT
>.|TRBJ1-3|.|TRBV7-9
CASSYNRDTIYF
TGTGCCAGCAGCTATAACAGGGACACCATATATTTT
>.|TRBJ1-1|.|TRBV18
CASSRGASRTEAFF
TGTGCCAGCTCACGAGGGGCCTCGCGGACTGAAGCTTTCTTT
>.|TRBJ2-5|TRBD2|TRBV5-4
CASSWSGGELAGYFQETQYF
TGTGCCAGCAGCTGGTCGGGGGGCGAACTAGCGGGATACTTCCAAGAGACCCAGTACTTC
>.|TRBJ1-5|.|TRBV2
CASRTDGGENQPQHF
TGTGCCAGCAGGACAGACGGAGGGGAAAATCAGCCCCAGCATTTT
>.|TRBJ1-2|.|TRBV11-3
CASSSTGTYGYTF
TGTGCCAGCAGCTCCACAGGGACCTATGGCTACACCTTC
>.|TRBJ1-1|.|TRBV2
CASNGVPNTEAFF
TGTGCCAGCAACGGGGTCCCTAACACTGAAGCTTTCTTT
>.|TRBJ2-5|TRBD2|TRBV18
CASSPGLAGALNFQETQYF
TGTGCCAGCTCACCGGGACTAGCGGGGGCCCTGAACTTCCAAGAGACCCAGTACTTC
>.|TRBJ2-4|.|TRBV25-1
CASSDPRTDLAKNIQYF
TGTGCCAGCAGTGACCCCCGGACAGATCTAGCCAAAAACATTCAGTACTTC
>.|TRBJ2-5|.|TRBV30
CAWGEGGPQETQYF
TGTGCCTGGGGTGAGGGGGGGCCCCAAGAGACCCAGTACTTC
>.|TRBJ1-4|TRBD1|TRBV9
CASSATGGATNEKLFF
TGTGCCAGCAGCGCAACAGGGGGCGCGACTAATGAAAAACTGTTTTTT
>few|TRBJ1-2|.|TRBV6-5
CASSYYPGPFNYGYTF
TGTGCCAGCAGTTACTACCCCGGGCCGTTCAACTATGGCTACACCTTC
>.|TRBJ1-4|.|TRBV2
CATGRAANEKLFF
TGTGCCACCGGGAGGGCGGCTAATGAAAAACTGTTTTTT
>.|TRBJ2-5|.|TRBV18
CASSNRDTQETQYF
TGTGCCAGCTCAAACCGGGACACCCAAGAGACCCAGTACTTC
>.|TRBJ2-3|.|TRBV9
CASSVADFATDTQYF
TGTGCCAGCAGCGTAGCGGACTTCGCCACAGATACGCAGTATTTT
>.|TRBJ2-7|.|TRBV9
CASSAGGDRQYEQYF
TGTGCCAGCAGCGCAGGGGGGGACAGACAATACGAGCAGTACTTC